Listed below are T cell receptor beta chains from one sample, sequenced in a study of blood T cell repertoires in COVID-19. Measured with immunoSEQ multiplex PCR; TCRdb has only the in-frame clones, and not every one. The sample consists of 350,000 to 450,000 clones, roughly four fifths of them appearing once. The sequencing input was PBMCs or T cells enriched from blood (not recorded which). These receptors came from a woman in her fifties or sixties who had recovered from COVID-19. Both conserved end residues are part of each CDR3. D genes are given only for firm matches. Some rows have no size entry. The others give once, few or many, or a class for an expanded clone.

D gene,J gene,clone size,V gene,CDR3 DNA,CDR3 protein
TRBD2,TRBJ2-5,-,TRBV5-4,TGTGCCAGCAGCTCGTGGACTAGCGGGAGGGAGACCCAGTACTTC,CASSSWTSGRETQYF
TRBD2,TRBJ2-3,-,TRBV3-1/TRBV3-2,TGTGCCACGCAACCCCTAGCGGGAGGAGCAGATACGCAGTATTTT,CATQPLAGGADTQYF
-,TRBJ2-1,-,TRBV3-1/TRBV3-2,TGTGCCAGCAGCCAGAGTCCGACAACAGAGCAGTTCTTC,CASSQSPTTEQFF
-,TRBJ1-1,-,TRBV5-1,TGCGCCAGCAGCCAGGGCGCCCGTTCGGACACTGAAGCTTTCTTT,CASSQGARSDTEAFF
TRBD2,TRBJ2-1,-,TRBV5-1,TGCGCCAGCAGCACGGGACTAGCGGGGACACAATCTGAGCAGTTCTTC,CASSTGLAGTQSEQFF
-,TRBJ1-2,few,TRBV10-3,TGTGCCATCACCGGAGGACAGAAGATTGGTAACTATGGCTACACCTTC,CAITGGQKIGNYGYTF
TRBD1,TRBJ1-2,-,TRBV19,TGTGCCAGTAGTCTAAATGCCGGGACAGGGTTGGGTGGCTACACCTTC,CASSLNAGTGLGGYTF
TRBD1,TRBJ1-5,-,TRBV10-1,TGCGCCAGACCAGGGGGTTTGGGCAATCAGCCCCAGCATTTT,CARPGGLGNQPQHF
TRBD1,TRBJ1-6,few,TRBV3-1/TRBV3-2,TGTGCCAGCACCCACGGACAGGGGCATTCACCCCTCCACTTT,CASTHGQGHSPLHF
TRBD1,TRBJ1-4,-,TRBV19,TGTGCCAGTAGTATTGGGACAGGGGGGAATGAAAAACTGTTTTTT,CASSIGTGGNEKLFF
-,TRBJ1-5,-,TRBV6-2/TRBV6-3,TGTGCCAGCAGTTACGGACGGGGTAGCAATCAGCCCCAGCATTTT,CASSYGRGSNQPQHF
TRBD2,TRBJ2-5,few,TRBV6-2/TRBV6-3,TGTGCCAGCAGTTACCTAGCGGAAAACCAAGAGACCCAGTACTTC,CASSYLAENQETQYF
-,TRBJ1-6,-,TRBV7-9,TGTGCCAGCAGCGACCGAGGAGGGCAGAGCTCCTATAATTCACCCCTCCACTTT,CASSDRGGQSSYNSPLHF
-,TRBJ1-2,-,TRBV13,TGTGCCAGCAGCGAAACCGGGACAAGTGGCTACACCTTC,CASSETGTSGYTF
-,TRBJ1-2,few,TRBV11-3,TGTGCCAGCAGCTTGGGAGGCGGGAATGGCTACACCTTC,CASSLGGGNGYTF
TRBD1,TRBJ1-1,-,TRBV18,TGTGCCAGCTCACCACTGGGACAGGCGAACACTGAAGCTTTCTTT,CASSPLGQANTEAFF
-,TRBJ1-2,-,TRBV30,TGTGCCTGGGCTCAGGGCAACTATGGCTACACCTTC,CAWAQGNYGYTF
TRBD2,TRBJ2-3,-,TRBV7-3,TGTGCCAGCAGCTTACCGGGGAGGGCAGATACGCAGTATTTT,CASSLPGRADTQYF
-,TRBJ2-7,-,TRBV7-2,TGTGCCAGCAGCTTAGGCAGGGCCTACTCCTACGAGCAGTACTTC,CASSLGRAYSYEQYF
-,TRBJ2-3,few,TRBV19,TGTGCCAGTAGTACTAGCGCTAGCACAGATACGCAGTATTTT,CASSTSASTDTQYF
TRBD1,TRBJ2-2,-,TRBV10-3,TGTGCCATCGGGAAAAGCAGGGGGCCGGGCACCGGGGAGCTGTTTTTT,CAIGKSRGPGTGELFF
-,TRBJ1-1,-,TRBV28,TGTGCCAGCACCAACCCCCTCACACAGGGCCTGCTGGGTGAAGCTTTCTTT,CASTNPLTQGLLGEAFF